This T cell receptor (beta chain) appears in the sequencing data of a study of blood T cell repertoires in COVID-19. Study summary: Acute and convalescent COVID-19 specimens originated in the United States, Italy and Spain. The cDNA or gDNA used as material had been derived from T cells, B-cell-depleted T cells, or PBMCs.

J lost 1 base, V lost 5 bases, and 8 bases had no gene match. The CDR3 has 15 residues. Germline V gene lookup returns CDR1 SGHTA and CDR2 FQGNSA. Original processing notes: Researchers report that nucleated cell counts were estimated from reference gene primer amplification. Profiling relied on immunoSEQ multiplex PCR, and the TCRdb table lists in-frame clones only, not all of them. Clone size and the V and J calls come from that table; the DNA yielded D and trimming. The sample includes about 55,000 clones, 80% to 95% seen only once; the top ten take approximately 15%. The chain has TRBV7-2 and TRBJ2-7; TRBD1 aligns across 7 bases. The origin of this receptor is a man older than 75 with acute or convalescent COVID-19. The sequenced sample consisted of peripheral blood. CDR3 nucleotides: TGTGCCAGCAGCCGCAGTGGGACAGTATCCTACGAGCAGTACTTC. Amino acids: CASSRSGTVSYEQYF.